These T cell receptor beta chains were read from a single sample in a study of T-cell memory formation after mild COVID-19. MiXCR was run by TCRdb on the 5' RACE reads, yielding one entry per CDR3 protein. The data contain fewer than 650,000 distinct CDR3 sequences, less than 25% of them singletons. Material: PBMCs or a T cell subset sorted from them (not recorded which). The origin of the receptors is an adult woman who had mild COVID-19 (a few samples of this study predate the infection). Cell type and time point are not known. Both conserved end residues are trimmed from each CDR3.

>TRBJ1-6|TRBV20-1
SASRGVGNSPLH
>TRBJ2-7|TRBV3-1
ASSRTSGGAYEQY
>TRBJ1-1|TRBV29-1
SVDSMGDTEAF
>TRBJ2-7|TRBV10-3
AISEDPGYEQY
>TRBJ1-2|TRBV4-2
ASSQAGHDINYGYT
>TRBJ2-1|TRBV12-1
ASSDFLAGERTPTNEQF
>TRBJ1-1|TRBV5-1
ASSWDTGGTEAF
>TRBJ2-1|TRBV6-2/TRBV6-3
ASSTLAGDSIEQF
>TRBJ2-7|TRBV7-6
ASSWDGWSYEQY
>TRBJ2-7|TRBV29-1
SVGGVDYEQY
>TRBJ2-2|TRBV7-2
ASKLAANTGELF
>TRBJ1-1|TRBV12-3/TRBV12-4
ASTYIGDEAF
>TRBJ1-1|TRBV7-9
ASSPGHLGILMNTEAF
>TRBJ2-1|TRBV25-1
ASDQLREF
>TRBJ2-3|TRBV12-3/TRBV12-4
ASSPTSGEVDTQY
>TRBJ2-2|TRBV12-5
ASGSWGRAGGDGELF
>TRBJ2-2|TRBV29-1
SVEGTLGPGELF
>TRBJ2-7|TRBV5-6
ASSEQGAGYEQY
>TRBJ1-5|TRBV6-1
ASSHLFYGGFQPQH
>TRBJ2-7|TRBV14
ASRRSGTSSYEQY
>TRBJ1-5|TRBV18
ASSRGGDNQPQH
>TRBJ2-1|TRBV12-3/TRBV12-4
ASSLAPPTSGGGNEQF
>TRBJ2-7|TRBV7-2
ASRFSGGGSSYEQY
>TRBJ2-5|TRBV5-1
ASSLLAIQQETQY
>TRBJ2-7|TRBV4-1
ASSPTTPSPYEQY
>TRBJ2-7|TRBV25-1
ASSEQGTGVYEQY
>TRBJ2-7|TRBV4-3
ASSQGTSGIAGEQY
>TRBJ2-3|TRBV24-1
ATYSGTATDTQY
>TRBJ2-7|TRBV3-1
ASSQGLAGHSYEQY
>TRBJ2-1|TRBV12-3/TRBV12-4
ASSSSGLYNEQF
>TRBJ2-3|TRBV9
ASSVAPTGLSDTQY
>TRBJ2-2|TRBV7-9
ASSFPFGGTGELF
>TRBJ1-2|TRBV20-1
SARLDSVAYGYT
>TRBJ2-3|TRBV29-1
SAHSVLTGGGADTQY
>TRBJ2-7|TRBV4-2
ASSQTASGGAREQY
>TRBJ2-1|TRBV24-1
ATSDTGTGALQGQF
>TRBJ1-3|TRBV9
ASSERYEAAGNTIY
>TRBJ1-1|TRBV20-1
SARRQANTEAF
>TRBJ2-7|TRBV11-2
ASSALRQVYEQY
>TRBJ1-4|TRBV4-2
ASSPGQHNEKLF
>TRBJ2-1|TRBV4-1
ASSRIGGGVGEQF
>TRBJ2-7|TRBV6-5
ASSYFRGTEQY
>TRBJ1-5|TRBV2
ASSDRLYSNQPQH
>TRBJ1-2|TRBV5-1
ASSPGNNRGYGYT
>TRBJ2-6|TRBV12-3/TRBV12-4
ASSPGVGNSGANVLT
>TRBJ2-7|TRBV9
ASSVAPGGSGYEQY
>TRBJ2-3|TRBV10-2
ATRGGAAGDTQY
>TRBJ1-5|TRBV4-1
ASSQEIDSPNQPQH
>TRBJ2-1|TRBV6-5
ASSYGQDVDHNEQF
>TRBJ2-2|TRBV7-3
ASSLPQENTGELF
>TRBJ2-3|TRBV7-2
ASTSGRASQDTQY